This TCR beta chain was obtained from a study of metastatic and nonmetastatic thyroid tumors. The overall study: For malignant and benign thyroid patients, tumor or nodule tissue and blood were the sources whose repertoires were compared.

This clone occurred many times. V was cut by 0 bases and J by 5 bases, with 14 bases left in between. This CDR3 has 16 amino acids. Germline values: CDR1 KGHDR, CDR2 SFDVKD. None of the patients had undergone any treatment ahead of thyroid surgery. Authors' processing steps: Variation in CDR3 across clinicopathological groups served as the basis for constructing a distant-metastasis classifier in papillary thyroid cancer. Using MiXCR, TCRdb re-called clones from the PCR reads. The V and J calls and clone size come from TCRdb's table, not from the authors' own analysis. The sample has 25,000 to 35,000 clones; about a tenth are singletons.

The chain carries TRBV24-1 and TRBJ2-3, with a weak D call TRBD2 (6 bases). The sequence was collected from a female donor with papillary thyroid cancer or a benign thyroid nodule (not recorded which). Some clones in this sample may be carry-over from other donors' samples. Sequenced: blood. CDR3 amino acids: CATSDLPSGEGDTQYF. CDR3 nucleotides: TGTGCCACCAGTGATTTGCCGTCGGGAGAGGGAGATACGCAGTATTTT.